This TCR beta chain stems from a study of cytomegalovirus exposure and HLA in healthy donors. The CDR3 is 14 residues long. Germline CDR1 is KGHSH and CDR2 is LQKENI. V was pared by 6 bases and J by 6 bases, with 16 bases between. As regards this clone: Antigen specificity is unknown.

The study, taken as a whole, reports: It has been reported that TCR beta sequences accurately predicted the HLA-A and HLA-B alleles of most subjects. Presence/absence analyses treated sequencing depth as roughly uniform across donors. The authors excluded some V segments, including TRBV6-2 and TRBV6-3, as indistinguishable.

The PCR had 60 Vbeta and 13 Jbeta primers. Assay: immunoSEQ multiplex PCR; the TCRdb copy retains only in-frame clones and omits some. The sample consists of 77,000 or so clones, 65% to 90% of them appearing once. The receptor was derived from a man between 65 and 80 years old in good health and CMV-seropositive. The chain recombines TRBV18 with TRBJ2-3; the D gene is possibly TRBD2 (5 bases). The sample comprised PBMCs. The CDR3 protein is CASSRLRGGDTQYF. DNA for the CDR3: TGTGCCAGCTCGCGACTACGCGGCGGGGATACGCAGTATTTT.